This TCR beta chain was recovered during a study of blood T cell repertoires in COVID-19 (TCRdb year 2020). At the level of the whole study: Collaborator samples came from the United States, Italy and Spain and covered acute and convalescent phases of COVID-19. The prospective study material was composed of cDNA or gDNA derived from T cells, B-cell-depleted T cells, or PBMCs. Deeply sampled blood TCRbeta repertoires from subjects exposed to, actively infected with, or recovered from COVID-19 were included in the dataset. The repertoires were released in a freely available public database intended as a resource for research on the immune response to SARS-CoV-2. Samples were obtained from the ongoing ImmuneRACE study (first 160 participants) and from over a thousand subjects provided by 6 global collaborators. Sample metadata almost always included a de-identified subject ID, COVID-19 status, age in years and sex. Where available, HLA class I and class II types were obtained from metadata supplied by the sample provider rather than from assay-based typing. Results and caveats for the whole study, not just this receptor: The amount of clinical and demographic metadata varied by source and participant and was provided uncurated.

TCRbeta CDR3 regions were amplified from genomic DNA using the immunoSEQ Assay, a bias-controlled multiplex PCR. The original pipeline was this. The number of nucleated cells in each sample was estimated by amplification of reference gene primers within the assay. To quantify the absolute abundance of each unique TCRbeta CDR3 rearrangement, sequence reads were collapsed and filtered. For each sample, productive Simpson clonality was calculated as the square root of Simpson's diversity index over productive rearrangements. TCRdb stores this immuneACCESS table with in-frame sequences only. Part of the clones is absent; in the studies checked, under half of the shortfall reflects unresolved V genes, and no reason is known for the rest. D and trimming were read from the DNA, whereas the V and J calls and clone size are those reported in that table. This sample lists 440,000 or so clones; around nine tenths were detected once. Of the sample, roughly 1.6% falls within the top ten clones.

About this clone: Its antigen is still unknown. Its ends do not fully match the called genes, so a read error is possible.

The CDR3 spans 13 residues, from the cysteine through the phenylalanine. CDR3 DNA only is kept here, 39 bases in frame from base 1. The germline V gene encodes CDR1 SSHAT and CDR2 FNYEAQ (reference sequence). One collaborating source in Seattle enrolled patients while the patients were actively infected and followed the patients over time throughout the course of disease. Whole blood was collected in K2EDTA tubes by collaborating institutions according to the institutions' own protocols. For TCRbeta analysis, collaborator samples were shipped as frozen whole blood, as isolated PBMCs, or as DNA extracted from either sample type.

The sample consisted of peripheral blood. The sequence was collected from a woman aged 40 to 55 with COVID-19, enrolled during active disease. Recombination linked TRBV7-7 to TRBJ1-4; 6 matching bases give a weak D call of TRBD1. The CDR3: CASSKGDGEKLFF. The sequenced DNA is TGTGCTAGCAGCAAGGGGGATGGGGAAAAACTGTTTTTT.